Described below is a single T cell receptor (beta chain) sequence and its context. The antigen is unknown. V lost 1 base to trimming and J lost 0 bases, with 14 bases between them. The germline V gene has CDR1 SGHRS and CDR2 YFSETQ. The CDR3 contains 17 residues. The entry originates in a study of cytomegalovirus exposure and HLA in healthy donors. Use of 60 Vbeta and 13 Jbeta primers characterized the PCR. Data came from immunoSEQ multiplex PCR; TCRdb stores just in-frame clones and leaves some out. This table has about 160,000 clones, more than 65% appearing once. Healthy bone marrow donors made up the donor group. Whole-study results and caveats: Later, an analysis showed that TCR beta chains associated with HLA were more clonally expanded than others that were equally common.

The V call is TRBV5-1, the J call TRBJ2-1, with a tentative D call TRBD2 (5 bases). Sequences were obtained from PBMCs. This sequence originates from a woman between 50 and 59 years old in good health and CMV-seronegative. The CDR3 protein is CASSLLYLALSYNEQFF. CDR3 nucleotide sequence: TGCGCCAGCAGCTTGTTATATCTAGCCCTCTCCTACAATGAGCAGTTCTTC.